This T cell receptor (beta chain) emerged from a study of cytomegalovirus exposure and HLA in healthy donors. The primer mix had 60 Vbeta and 13 Jbeta primers. Generated by immunoSEQ multiplex PCR, the TCRdb table keeps only in-frame clones and is missing some. The table shows a few hundred thousand clones, with approximately 80% occurring only once. Germline loops: CDR1 GTSNPN, CDR2 SVGIG (reference sequence). This CDR3 comprises 13 residues. V was trimmed by 0 bases and J by 3 bases, leaving 9 bases between them. This TCR derives from a woman aged 45-65 years in good health and CMV-seropositive. Sequencing was carried out using PBMCs. The rearrangement joins TRBV30 to TRBJ2-7; D gene ambiguous. CDR3 sequence (DNA): TGTGCCTGGAGTGTCGAACAGAACTACGAGCAGTACTTC. It encodes CAWSVEQNYEQYF.